This paragraph reports one TCR beta chain. Its antigen is unknown. Coverage ceases 3 residues before the CDR3 finishes, and the germline J gene fills in the end. Sequences SGHRS (CDR1) and YFSETQ (CDR2) are obtained from the germline V gene. V trim: 1 base; J trim: 0 bases; unmatched bases: 8. The CDR3 sequence holds 18 residues, the cysteine and phenylalanine included. Only the CDR3 bases that were read are kept: 45 of them, in frame from base 1. The source of the sample is a study of Tregs in tolerant kidney transplant recipients (dated by TCRdb to about 2019). For context, the study as a whole: Before combined kidney and bone marrow transplantation, this study identified donor-specific regulatory T cells using TCRbeta sequencing and then followed those same cells after transplant. Results the study describes overall, beyond this receptor: Biological reproducibility was not directly addressed, though technical replication error appeared minimal. For some patients the PCR primers changed over time, which made it impossible to compare the samples from those patients at the nucleotide level. The study was constrained by small patient numbers, and validation of the findings is required in larger populations and under other immunosuppression protocols. Expanding Tregs with activated donor B cells appeared to identify the most biologically relevant and donor-specific TCRbeta repertoire. Donor-specific Treg expansion was found to exceed global Treg expansion in tolerant patients, suggesting antigen-driven rather than nonspecific expansion.

The transplants used related donors with nonmyeloablative bone marrow transplantation, and mixed chimerism in the human trials was transient. Unstimulated Tregs (CD4+CD25+CD127-), CD4+ non-Tregs (CD4+CD25-), CD4 and CD8 cells were FACS-sorted from thawed PBMCs. The patients were a few recipients of combined kidney and bone marrow transplants from the ITN036ST trial, and samples were available only from these trial subjects. Healthy control blood was processed to PBMCs by Ficoll density gradient and cryopreserved, and patient PBMCs were collected before and after transplant. Genomic DNA was extracted from sorted cells with the QIAGEN DNeasy Blood and Tissue Kit for TCRbeta CDR3 sequencing. Through immunoSEQ, high-throughput TCRbeta CDR3 sequencing was done commercially, including PCR amplification with internal controls and bias correction. In the paper's pipeline: Unique productive TCRbeta sequences were defined by CDR3 nucleotide sequence when primers matched and otherwise by CDR3 amino acid sequence together with Vbeta and Jbeta genes. As a correction for sorting error, sequences shared between sorted populations at a frequency ratio of 2:1 or less were discarded, and the remaining shared sequences were assigned to the higher population. Sequences were defined as donor-reactive when expanded at least 5-fold in CFSE-low cells versus unstimulated cells and present at a frequency of at least 0.01% in CFSE-low cells. Jensen-Shannon divergence calculated on the top 100 TCRbeta sequences ranked by frequency was used to measure repertoire divergence. For samples with multiple sequencing runs, sorting error was corrected separately for each run before the runs were pooled. The table comes from immuneACCESS by way of TCRdb, which keeps in-frame sequences with V and J called. Part of the clones is missing from these tables; in studies checked, under half for an unresolved V gene and the rest for unknown reasons. V, J and clone size were drawn from that table, and D and trimming were deduced from the DNA. The table for this sample records around 32,000 clones. 1.8% of the sample belongs to the ten largest clones.

The V and J segments used are TRBV5-1 and TRBJ2-1, and TRBD1 matches 9 of the central bases. The sample in question was CD4+ T cells from blood (PBMCs), obtained 24 months after the transplant. The sequence derives from a human patient who received a combined kidney and bone marrow transplant. A transplant means some T cells may be of graft donor rather than patient origin. The covered CDR3 bases are TGCGCCAGCAGCTTGCTATTGTTGGGACAGGGCTCCTACAATGAG. Translation gives CASSLLLLGQGSYNE. The whole CDR3 region reads CASSLLLLGQGSYNEQFF.